Below, one TCR beta chain is given with its context. The antigen is undetermined. The PCR employed 60 Vbeta primers together with 13 Jbeta primers. Generated by immunoSEQ multiplex PCR, the TCRdb table keeps only in-frame clones and is missing some. The table includes tens of thousands of clones, roughly 79% detected once. This entry comes from a study of cytomegalovirus exposure and HLA in healthy donors. Study-level results: A classifier reportedly called cytomegalovirus status with high sensitivity and specificity. In a later analysis, V- and J-gene trimming of beta chains associated with a DCLRE1C missense variant, replicated independently. Across donors, presence/absence analyses took sequencing depth to be roughly uniform. Most TCRs appeared rarely, but some public TCRs recurred in many donors.

This TCR came from a man aged 30 to 45 in good health and CMV-seronegative. The sample was PBMCs.

The CDR3 is CSVREEGIGFGYTF. In DNA form, the CDR3 reads TGCAGCGTCCGCGAGGAGGGCATAGGATTTGGCTACACCTTC. J is TRBJ1-2 and V is TRBV29-1, with D unclear. V lost 6 bases to trimming and J lost 7 bases, with 21 bases between them. This CDR3 region has 14 residues. CDR1 SQVTM and CDR2 ANQGSEA come from the germline V gene.